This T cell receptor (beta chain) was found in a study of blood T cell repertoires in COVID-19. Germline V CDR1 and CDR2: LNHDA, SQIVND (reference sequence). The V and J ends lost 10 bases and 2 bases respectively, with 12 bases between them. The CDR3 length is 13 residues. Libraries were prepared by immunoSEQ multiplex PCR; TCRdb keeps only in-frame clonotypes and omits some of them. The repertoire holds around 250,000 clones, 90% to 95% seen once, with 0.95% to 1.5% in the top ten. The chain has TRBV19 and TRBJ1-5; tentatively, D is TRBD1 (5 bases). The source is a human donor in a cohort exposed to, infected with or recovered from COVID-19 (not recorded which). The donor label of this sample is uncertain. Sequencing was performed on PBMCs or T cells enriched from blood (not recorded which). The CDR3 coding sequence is TGTGCCACCACGGCCAGGGGCAATCAGCCCCAGCATTTT. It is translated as CATTARGNQPQHF. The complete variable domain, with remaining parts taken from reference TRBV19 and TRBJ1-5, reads DGGITQSPKYLFRKEGQNVTLSCEQNLNHDAMYWYRQDPGQGLRLIYYSQIVNDFQKGDIAEGYSVSREKKESFPLTVTSAQKNPTAFYLCATTARGNQPQHFGDGTRLSIL.